The 9 T cell receptor beta chains below were found in one sample sequenced in a study of blood T cell repertoires in COVID-19. The data were produced by immunoSEQ multiplex PCR, yet TCRdb's version contains in-frame clones alone and is incomplete. The table lists some 320,000 clones, roughly 90% of them singletons. Specimen: PBMCs or T cells enriched from blood (not recorded which). The receptors stem from a woman aged 45-60 years who had been exposed to COVID-19.

The V gene is TRBV11-1, the J gene TRBJ2-1; the match to TRBD1 covers 8 bases. The J segment lost 6 bases and the V segment lost 6 bases, leaving 10 bases of the junction unmatched. The CDR3 length is 15 residues. Germline assignment: CDR1 SGHAT and CDR2 FQDESV (reference sequence). Here the CDR3 reads CASRKGQGSSNEQFF. The CDR3 DNA sequence: TGTGCCAGCAGGAAAGGACAGGGAAGTTCCAATGAGCAGTTCTTC.

Remarks on this clone: Different DNA sequences within this sample yield the same CDR3. This chain connects TRBV3-1 (or the pseudogene TRBV3-2) to TRBJ2-2; no clear D. The CDR3 extends over 13 amino acids. The ends were cut back, 1 base at V and 4 bases at J, with 4 bases in the middle. Germline V gene sequence: CDR1 LGHDT, CDR2 YNNKEL (reference sequence). CDR3 sequence reads: CASSQVSTGELFF. In DNA, the CDR3 is TGTGCCAGCAGCCAAGTCAGCACCGGGGAGCTGTTTTTT.

This chain links TRBV27 with TRBJ2-7; possibly TRBD2 for D (6 bases). The V gene's germline CDR1 is MNHEY and CDR2 SMNVEV (reference sequence). V lost 5 bases and J 1 base, leaving 15 bases between the germline ends. The CDR3 sequence is 15 residues long. The chain's CDR3 is CASSLQGGVSYEQYF. The CDR3, as DNA: TGTGCCAGCAGTCTACAAGGCGGGGTATCCTACGAGCAGTACTTC.

The gene calls are TRBV28 and TRBJ1-3; maybe TRBD1 (6 bases). The CDR3 covers 12 residues. Trimming cost V 4 bases and J 11 bases, with 12 bases left between them. The V gene's germline CDR1 is MDHEN and CDR2 SYDVKM. CDR3 sequence (DNA): TGTGCCAGCAGTTCAAGACAGGACCCCATATATTTT. It codes for CASSSRQDPIYF.

Concerning this clone itself: Within the sample, other DNA sequences also encode this same CDR3. The rearrangement uses TRBV5-1 and TRBJ2-5, with D possibly matching TRBD1 (6 bases). The germline V gene encodes CDR1 SGHRS and CDR2 YFSETQ. CDR3 length equals 13 residues. Trimming pared 4 bases from V and 1 base from J, leaving 8 bases between. The CDR3 bases are TGCGCCAGCAGCCTGGACAGCCAAGAGACCCAGTACTTC. Its protein is CASSLDSQETQYF.

The chain has TRBV7-9 and TRBJ1-6; 9 bases match TRBD1. The CDR3 runs to 16 residues. The ends lost 8 bases at V and 10 bases at J; junction bases unmatched: 15. The germline CDR1 and CDR2 sequences are SEHNR and FQNEAQ (reference sequence). The CDR3 DNA follows: TGTGCCAGCTCTTCCTTCCTGACAGGGGGAGACTCACCCCTCCACTTT. It codes for CASSSFLTGGDSPLHF.

The rearrangement joins TRBV7-6 to TRBJ2-3; D is unresolved. The V gene's germline CDR1 is SGHVS and CDR2 FNYEAQ. V was clipped by 0 bases and J by 6 bases, with 7 bases between them. The CDR3 covers 13 residues. Here the CDR3 reads CASSLARQDTQYF. In DNA, the CDR3 is TGTGCCAGCAGCTTAGCGCGGCAGGATACGCAGTATTTT.

The chain employs TRBV6-5 and TRBJ1-2; unclear D gene. V lost 6 bases and J 1 base, leaving 9 bases between the germline ends. The CDR3 contains 13 residues. Germline V CDR1 and CDR2: MNHEY, SVGAGI. The CDR3 loop reads CASRTADNYGYTF. The CDR3 DNA reads as TGTGCCAGCAGAACAGCGGATAACTATGGCTACACCTTC.

The gene calls are TRBV5-1 and TRBJ2-5, with TRBD1 matching 9 bases. V lost 4 bases and J lost 4; bases outside the gene matches: 11. The CDR3 is made up of 16 amino acids. CDR1 SGHRS and CDR2 YFSETQ come from the germline V gene. CDR3 region: CASSRAGQGGGETQYF. The CDR3 DNA follows: TGCGCCAGCAGCAGAGCGGGACAGGGCGGAGGAGAGACCCAGTACTTC.